Included here is one T cell receptor (beta chain) sequence, with context. This entry is derived from a study of cytomegalovirus exposure and HLA in healthy donors. Study information: The same platform was used for the approximately 110 validation repertoires and the roughly 730 first-cohort repertoires, a later analysis reported.

The length of the CDR3 is 14 residues. The V end lost 9 bases, the J end lost 3 bases, and 15 bases lay between the germline ends. Germline V gives CDR1 LNHDA, CDR2 SQIVND (reference sequence). Assay: immunoSEQ multiplex PCR; the TCRdb copy retains only in-frame clones and omits some. The sample consists of almost 75,000 clones, approximately 86% of them appearing once. Sequenced sample: PBMCs. This TCR was recovered from a man aged 30-40 years in good health and CMV-seronegative. The chain couples TRBV19 to TRBJ1-5; D perhaps matches TRBD1 (6 bases). CDR3 DNA sequence: TGTGCCAGCTTTGGGGGGGCGTACAATCAGCCCCAGCATTTT. Amino acids: CASFGGAYNQPQHF.